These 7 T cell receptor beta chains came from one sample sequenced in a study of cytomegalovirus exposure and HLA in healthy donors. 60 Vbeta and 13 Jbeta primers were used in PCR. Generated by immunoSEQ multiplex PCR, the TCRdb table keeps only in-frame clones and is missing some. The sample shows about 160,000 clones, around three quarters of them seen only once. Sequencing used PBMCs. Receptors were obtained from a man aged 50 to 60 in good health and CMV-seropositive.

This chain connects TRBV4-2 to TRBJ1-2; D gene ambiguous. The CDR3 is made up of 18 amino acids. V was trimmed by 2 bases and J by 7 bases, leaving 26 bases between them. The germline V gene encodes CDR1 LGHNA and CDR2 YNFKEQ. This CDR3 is CASSQYMTGEQPVSGYTF. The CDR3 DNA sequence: TGTGCCAGCAGCCAATATATGACCGGGGAACAGCCCGTGAGTGGCTACACCTTC.

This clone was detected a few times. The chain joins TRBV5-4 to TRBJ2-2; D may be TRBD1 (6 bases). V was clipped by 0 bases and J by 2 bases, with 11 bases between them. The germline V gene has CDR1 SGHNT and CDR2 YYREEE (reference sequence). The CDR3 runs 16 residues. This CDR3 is CASSLGRDINTGELFF. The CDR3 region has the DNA TGTGCCAGCAGCTTGGGCCGGGACATTAACACCGGGGAGCTGTTTTTT.

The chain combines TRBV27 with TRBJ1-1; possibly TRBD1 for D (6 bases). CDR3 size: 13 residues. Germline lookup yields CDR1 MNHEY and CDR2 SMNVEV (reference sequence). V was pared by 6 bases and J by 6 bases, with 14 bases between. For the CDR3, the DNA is TGTGCCAGCAGACCCGACAGGAGCGCTGAAGCTTTCTTT. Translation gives CASRPDRSAEAFF.

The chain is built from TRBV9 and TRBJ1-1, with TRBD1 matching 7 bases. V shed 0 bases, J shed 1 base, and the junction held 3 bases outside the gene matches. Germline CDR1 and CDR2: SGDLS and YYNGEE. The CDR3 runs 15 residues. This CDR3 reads CASSVVHRGNTEAFF. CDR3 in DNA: TGTGCCAGCAGCGTAGTCCACAGGGGGAACACTGAAGCTTTCTTT.

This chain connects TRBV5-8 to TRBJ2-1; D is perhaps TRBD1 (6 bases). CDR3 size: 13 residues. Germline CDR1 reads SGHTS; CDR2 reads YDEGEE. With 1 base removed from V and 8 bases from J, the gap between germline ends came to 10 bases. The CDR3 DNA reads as TGTGCCAGCAGCTTGAAGGGGGTCCATGAGCAGTTCTTC. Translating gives CASSLKGVHEQFF. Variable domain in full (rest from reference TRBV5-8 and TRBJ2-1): EAGVTQSPTHLIKTRGQQATLRCSPISGHTSVYWYQQALGLGLQFLLWYDEGEERNRGNFPPRFSGRQFPNYSSELNVNALELEDSALYLCASSLKGVHEQFFGPGTRLTVL.

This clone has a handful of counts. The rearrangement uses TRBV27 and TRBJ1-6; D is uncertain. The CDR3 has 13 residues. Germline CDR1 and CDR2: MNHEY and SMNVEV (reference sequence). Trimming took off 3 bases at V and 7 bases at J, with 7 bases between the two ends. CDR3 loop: CASSFARNSPLHF. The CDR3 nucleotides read TGTGCCAGCAGTTTTGCCAGAAATTCACCCCTCCACTTT.

The CDR3 nucleotides read TGTGCCACTTCGATGCTTACAGGGACGGGGAACGAGCAGTACTTC. It codes for CATSMLTGTGNEQYF. The chain uses TRBV28 and TRBJ2-7; D perhaps matches TRBD1 (6 bases). The CDR3 sequence is 15 residues long. CDR1 is MDHEN, CDR2 SYDVKM, per germline. V lost 10 bases, J lost 5 bases, and 24 bases lay in between.